This T cell receptor (beta chain) was documented in a study of OX40 agonist ivuxolimab in advanced cancers. Background on the study: Patients took ivuxolimab, an agonistic anti-OX40 (CD134) antibody.

Points on this clone: Its matching antigen is unknown.

The cohort excluded patients with autoimmune disease history or systemic immunosuppression. Findings of the study overall: The authors did not determine the antigen specificity of the expanded peripheral T cells.

The repertoire was sequenced with immunoSEQ multiplex PCR; TCRdb's copy has only in-frame clones and lacks some. Among tens of thousands of clones listed, 80% to 95% were seen once. Sequenced here: CD4+ or CD8+ T cells sorted from blood, sampled in a trial of the OX40 agonist ivuxolimab. This receptor was obtained from an adult with an advanced solid tumor such as melanoma, head and neck, liver or kidney cancer.

The CDR3 region is CASSLRFGDLYEQYF. The CDR3 nucleotides are TGTGCCAGCAGCTTGAGGTTTGGGGACCTCTACGAGCAGTACTTC. V is TRBV5-5 and J is TRBJ2-7; D possibly uses TRBD1 or TRBD2 (5 bases each). Trimming stripped 1 base from V and 3 bases from J, with 14 bases between. The CDR3 length is 15 residues. Germline V gene lookup returns CDR1 SGHKS and CDR2 YYEKEE (reference sequence).